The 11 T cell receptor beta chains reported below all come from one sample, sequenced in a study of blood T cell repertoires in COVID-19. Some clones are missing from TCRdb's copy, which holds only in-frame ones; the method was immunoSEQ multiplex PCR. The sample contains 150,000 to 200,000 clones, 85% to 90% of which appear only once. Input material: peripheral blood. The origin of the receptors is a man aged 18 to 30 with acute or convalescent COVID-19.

In DNA, the CDR3 is TGTGCCAGCTCACCTGAGACAGGGTGGACACCCCTCCACTTT. Translated: CASSPETGWTPLHF. The chain combines TRBV18 with TRBJ1-6, with 7 positions matching TRBD1. Looked up from germline, CDR1 is KGHSH and CDR2 is LQKENI. V shed 3 bases, J shed 11 bases, and the junction held 7 bases outside the gene matches. The CDR3 has 14 residues. Filled out from reference TRBV18 and TRBJ1-6, the complete variable domain reads NAGVMQNPRHLVRRRGQEARLRCSPMKGHSHVYWYRQLPEEGLKFMVYLQKENIIDESGMPKERFSAEFPKEGPSILRIQQVVRGDSAAYFCASSPETGWTPLHFGNGTRLTVT.

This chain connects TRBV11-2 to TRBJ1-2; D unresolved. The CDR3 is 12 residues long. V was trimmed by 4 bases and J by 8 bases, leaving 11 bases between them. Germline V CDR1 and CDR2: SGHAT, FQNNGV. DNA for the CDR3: TGTGCCAGCAGCTCACGGGAGTGGGGCTACACCTTC. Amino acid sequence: CASSSREWGYTF.

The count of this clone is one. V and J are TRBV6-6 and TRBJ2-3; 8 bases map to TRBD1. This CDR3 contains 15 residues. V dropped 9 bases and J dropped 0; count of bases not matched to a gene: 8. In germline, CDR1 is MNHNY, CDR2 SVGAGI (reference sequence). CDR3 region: CASWTGLLSTDTQYF. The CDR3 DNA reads TGTGCCAGTTGGACAGGGCTACTTAGCACAGATACGCAGTATTTT.

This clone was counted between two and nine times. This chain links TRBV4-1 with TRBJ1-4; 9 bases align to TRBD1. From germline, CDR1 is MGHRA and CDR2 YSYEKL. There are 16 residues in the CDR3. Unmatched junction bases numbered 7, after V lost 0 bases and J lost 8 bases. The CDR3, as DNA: TGCGCCAGCAGCCAAGATCTCCGGGACAGGGACGAAAAACTGTTTTTT. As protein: CASSQDLRDRDEKLFF.

CDR3 amino acids: CASSDRGVNTQYF. As DNA, the CDR3 is TGTGCCAGTAGTGACAGGGGGGTGAATACGCAGTATTTT. This chain uses TRBV19 with TRBJ2-3, with TRBD1 matching over 9 bases. Germline-derived CDR1 and CDR2 are LNHDA and SQIVND (reference sequence). The CDR3 covers 13 residues. The trim removed 5 bases at V and 7 bases at J, leaving 4 bases unmatched.

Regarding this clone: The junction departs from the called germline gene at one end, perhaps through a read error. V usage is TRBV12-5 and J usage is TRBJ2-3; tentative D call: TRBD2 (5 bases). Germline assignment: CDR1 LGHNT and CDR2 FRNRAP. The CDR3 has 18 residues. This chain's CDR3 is CACGLVHDGDTTTDTQYF. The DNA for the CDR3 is TGTGCTTGTGGTTTGGTACACGACGGGGATACTACGACAGATACGCAGTATTTT.

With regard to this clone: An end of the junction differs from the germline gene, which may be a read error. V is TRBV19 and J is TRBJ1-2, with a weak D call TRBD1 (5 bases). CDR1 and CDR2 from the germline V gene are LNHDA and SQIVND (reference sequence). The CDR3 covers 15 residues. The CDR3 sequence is CASSIPAGRDYGYTF. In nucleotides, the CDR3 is TGTGCCAGCAGTATCCCCGCAGGGAGGGACTATGGCTACACCTTC.

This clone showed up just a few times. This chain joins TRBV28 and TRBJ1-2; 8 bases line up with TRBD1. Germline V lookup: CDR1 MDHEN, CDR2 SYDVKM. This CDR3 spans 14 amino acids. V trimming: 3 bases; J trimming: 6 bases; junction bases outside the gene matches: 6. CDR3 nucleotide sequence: TGTGCCAGCAGTTTTCGACAGGGGTCCAATGGCTACACCTTC. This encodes CASSFRQGSNGYTF.

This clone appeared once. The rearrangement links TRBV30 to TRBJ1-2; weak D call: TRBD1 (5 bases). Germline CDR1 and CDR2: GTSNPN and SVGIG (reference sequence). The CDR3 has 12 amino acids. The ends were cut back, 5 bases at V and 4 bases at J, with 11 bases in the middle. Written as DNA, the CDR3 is TGTGCCTGGTCAGGAGGGACCTATGGCTACACCTTC. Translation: CAWSGGTYGYTF.

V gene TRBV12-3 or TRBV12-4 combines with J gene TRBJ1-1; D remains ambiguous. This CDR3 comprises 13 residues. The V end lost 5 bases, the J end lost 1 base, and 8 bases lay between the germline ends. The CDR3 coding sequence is TGTGCCAGCAGTCTCAGACAGAACACTGAAGCTTTCTTT. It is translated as CASSLRQNTEAFF.

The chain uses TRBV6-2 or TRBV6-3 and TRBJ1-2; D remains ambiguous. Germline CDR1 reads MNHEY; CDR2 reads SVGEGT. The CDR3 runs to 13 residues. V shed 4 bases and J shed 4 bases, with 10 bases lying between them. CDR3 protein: CASSSGVIYGYTF. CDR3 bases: TGTGCCAGCAGTTCCGGGGTGATCTATGGCTACACCTTC.